The 24 T cell receptor beta chains below come from one sample, sequenced in a study of control samples from healthy donors and cancer patients. Sequenced by immunoSEQ multiplex PCR; TCRdb stores in-frame clones only, minus some. The data contain approximately 150,000 clones, more than 90% of them singletons. The sample consisted of blood. The receptors come from a woman aged 40 to 49 in good health.

The chain joins TRBV7-9 to TRBJ1-5; 8 bases are shared with TRBD1. This CDR3 comprises 17 residues. Germline CDR1 and CDR2: SEHNR and FQNEAQ (reference sequence). With 5 bases clipped from V and 5 bases from J, the junction kept 14 bases outside the gene matches. CDR3 nucleotides: TGTGCCAGCAGCCCGTGGACGACAGGGGCCGTCCATCAGCCCCAGCATTTT. This translates into CASSPWTTGAVHQPQHF.

The V call is TRBV7-9, the J call TRBJ1-5, with a tentative D call TRBD1 (6 bases). Deletions cut 5 bases from V and 3 bases from J, with 11 bases between. Germline V gene sequence: CDR1 SEHNR, CDR2 FQNEAQ (reference sequence). The CDR3 extends over 14 amino acids. This CDR3 reads CASSTTGPNQPQHF. The CDR3 DNA reads TGTGCCAGCAGCACCACAGGGCCCAATCAGCCCCAGCATTTT.

The chain links TRBV9 to TRBJ2-2; D possibly uses TRBD1 or TRBD2 (5 bases each). This CDR3 is 15 amino acids long. The V and J ends lost 3 bases and 3 bases respectively, with 12 bases between them. Germline CDR1 and CDR2: SGDLS and YYNGEE. This CDR3 is CASSGRQGDTGELFF. For the CDR3, the DNA is TGTGCCAGCAGCGGTCGGCAGGGAGACACCGGGGAGCTGTTTTTT.

This clone was found a few times. The V gene is TRBV12-3 or TRBV12-4, the J gene TRBJ1-5; D unresolved. The CDR3 length is 13 residues. V was shortened by 6 bases and J by 6 bases, with 12 bases between the two germline ends. CDR3 protein: CASSGSQRQPQHF. The CDR3 DNA reads as TGTGCCAGCAGCGGATCGCAACGTCAGCCCCAGCATTTT.

The V gene is TRBV5-1, the J gene TRBJ1-1; the D is unclear. V lost 3 bases and J lost 3, with 9 bases in between. The CDR3 has 13 amino acids. Germline assignment: CDR1 SGHRS and CDR2 YFSETQ. The CDR3 DNA sequence: TGCGCCAGCAGCTCGGACGGGTACACTGAAGCTTTCTTT. Protein sequence: CASSSDGYTEAFF.

The chain uses TRBV29-1 and TRBJ1-1; the D gene is possibly TRBD1 (5 bases). With 3 bases removed from V and 3 bases from J, the gap between germline ends came to 8 bases. Germline values: CDR1 SQVTM, CDR2 ANQGSEA. The CDR3 loop spans 12 amino acids. CDR3 in amino acids: CSVEGGYTEAFF. CDR3 in DNA: TGCAGCGTTGAGGGGGGGTACACTGAAGCTTTCTTT.

The chain couples TRBV28 to TRBJ1-6; 11 bases fit TRBD1. Losses at the gene ends were 5 bases for V and 8 bases for J; bases not matched to a gene: 5. CDR3 length equals 15 residues. CDR1 and CDR2 from the germline V gene are MDHEN and SYDVKM. The chain's CDR3 is CASSTGTGGYSPLHF. CDR3 sequence (DNA): TGTGCCAGCAGTACCGGGACAGGGGGTTATTCACCCCTCCACTTT.

The CDR3 region is CATSYHTPHNEQFF. The CDR3 nucleotides are TGTGCCACCAGTTACCACACACCCCACAATGAGCAGTTCTTC. The chain is built from TRBV24-1 and TRBJ2-1; D ambiguous. From germline, CDR1 is KGHDR and CDR2 SFDVKD. Trimming took 6 bases from V and 5 from J, leaving 13 bases between them. CDR3 length equals 14 residues.

The chain couples TRBV19 to TRBJ2-7; D remains unclear. Trimming took 1 base from V and 4 from J, leaving 11 bases between them. Germline assignment: CDR1 LNHDA and CDR2 SQIVND (reference sequence). This CDR3 has 14 amino acids. The CDR3 region has the DNA TGTGCCAGTAGTATAGGAGGCGCCGCTTACGAGCAGTACTTC. Translated, it gives CASSIGGAAYEQYF.

Concerning this clone itself: The same CDR3 can be traced to other DNA sequences in this sample. This chain connects TRBV5-1 to TRBJ2-3; 12 bases line up with TRBD2. J gave up 6 bases and V 0 bases, and 2 bases lay outside the gene matches. The CDR3 length is 15 residues. Germline V lookup: CDR1 SGHRS, CDR2 YFSETQ. CDR3 DNA sequence: TGCGCCAGCAGCTTGGGACTAGCGGGGGTCGATACGCAGTATTTT. Protein sequence: CASSLGLAGVDTQYF.

The chain links TRBV9 to TRBJ2-2, with 9 bases aligning to TRBD1. Germline V gives CDR1 SGDLS, CDR2 YYNGEE. V lost 3 bases to trimming and J lost 13 bases; unmatched junction nucleotides: 10. The length of the CDR3 is 14 residues. The CDR3 DNA reads TGTGCCAGCAGCGACTCAATGGACAGGGGTTGGCTGTTTTTT. The encoded protein is CASSDSMDRGWLFF.

V and J are TRBV19 and TRBJ2-3; TRBD2 agrees at 10 bases. CDR1 is LNHDA and CDR2 is SQIVND in the germline V gene (reference sequence). V lost 3 bases and J lost 1; bases outside the gene matches: 1. The CDR3 extends over 15 amino acids. The CDR3 region is CASSILAGGTDTQYF. CDR3 in DNA: TGTGCCAGTAGTATCCTAGCGGGGGGCACAGATACGCAGTATTTT.

Regarding this clone: The sample holds other DNA sequences that translate to the same CDR3. V is TRBV28 and J is TRBJ1-2, with 9 bases identical to TRBD1. This CDR3 has 14 amino acids. CDR1 MDHEN and CDR2 SYDVKM come from the germline V gene. V gave up 2 bases and J gave up 8 bases; unmatched junction bases: 6. CDR3 in amino acids: CASSLPGQGKGYTF. DNA of the CDR3: TGTGCCAGCAGTTTACCGGGACAGGGCAAGGGCTACACCTTC.

The chain recombines TRBV2 with TRBJ2-7; TRBD1 is a possible D gene (6 bases). Trimming shortened V by 6 bases and J by 1 base, and 13 bases separated the two germline ends. In germline, CDR1 is SNHLY, CDR2 FYNNEI. This CDR3 is built from 14 residues. This CDR3 is CASRSDRPSYEQYF. Written as DNA, the CDR3 is TGTGCCAGCAGAAGTGACAGGCCATCCTACGAGCAGTACTTC.

The chain links TRBV19 to TRBJ1-2; tentatively, D is TRBD1 (5 bases). The V end lost 5 bases, the J end lost 2 bases, and 15 bases lay between the germline ends. This CDR3 comprises 15 residues. Germline V gene data show CDR1 as LNHDA and CDR2 as SQIVND (reference sequence). The CDR3: CASSPPPGGNYGYTF. CDR3 coding DNA: TGTGCCAGTAGTCCCCCGCCGGGGGGGAACTATGGCTACACCTTC.

This rearrangement joins TRBV28 to TRBJ1-2, with D possibly matching TRBD1 (5 bases). CDR1 and CDR2 from the germline V gene are MDHEN and SYDVKM. This CDR3 spans 16 amino acids. V lost 6 bases and J lost 5, with 22 bases in between. The CDR3 here is CASREAAEGAVYGYTF. For the CDR3, the DNA is TGTGCCAGCAGGGAGGCGGCGGAAGGGGCGGTTTATGGCTACACCTTC.

The rearrangement links TRBV6-1 to TRBJ2-7; 7 bases are a match to TRBD1. The J segment lost 3 bases and the V segment lost 4 bases, leaving 12 bases of the junction unmatched. Germline CDR1 and CDR2: MNHNS and SASEGT. This CDR3 has 16 residues. CDR3 nucleotides: TGTGCCAGCAGTGCTTTACAGGGGACGGTACTCTACGAGCAGTACTTC. This encodes CASSALQGTVLYEQYF.

V and J are TRBV6-6 and TRBJ1-1; 10 nucleotides align to TRBD1. This CDR3 comprises 12 residues. The germline V gene encodes CDR1 MNHNY and CDR2 SVGAGI (reference sequence). V shed 8 bases and J 6 bases; nucleotides not matched to a gene: 3. CDR3 sequence (DNA): TGTGCCAGCGCAGGACAGGGGGCTGAAGCTTTCTTT. Its translation is CASAGQGAEAFF.

This chain joins TRBV19 and TRBJ1-6; 7 bases are a match to TRBD1. This CDR3 is built from 15 residues. The germline CDR1 and CDR2 sequences are LNHDA and SQIVND (reference sequence). V lost 7 bases, J lost 6 bases, and 9 bases stayed unmatched. CDR3 in DNA: TGTGCCAGTAATTACAGGGGCGATACTAATTCACCCCTCCACTTT. Translated, it gives CASNYRGDTNSPLHF.

This chain connects TRBV18 to TRBJ2-1; D may be TRBD1 (6 bases). Trimming stripped 0 bases from V and 5 bases from J, with 14 bases between. CDR1 is KGHSH and CDR2 is LQKENI in the germline V gene. The CDR3 totals 16 residues. CDR3 sequence: CASSPPTGQSNNEQFF. In DNA form, the CDR3 reads TGTGCCAGCTCACCACCAACCGGACAGTCAAACAATGAGCAGTTCTTC.

The rearrangement links TRBV6-5 to TRBJ1-2; 9 bases are shared with TRBD1. The CDR3 runs to 12 residues. CDR1 is MNHEY and CDR2 is SVGAGI in the germline V gene. V dropped 6 bases and J dropped 6; count of bases not matched to a gene: 2. In DNA, the CDR3 is TGTGCCAGCAGCCGACAGGGGGATGGCTACACCTTC. This translates into CASSRQGDGYTF.

The CDR3 sequence is CASSQGASGVQETQYF. CDR3 in DNA: TGTGCCAGCAGCCAAGGGGCTAGCGGGGTCCAAGAGACCCAGTACTTC. The J gene is TRBJ2-5, the V gene TRBV3-1 (or the pseudogene TRBV3-2), with 9 bases fitting TRBD2. Per germline, CDR1 LGHDT and CDR2 YNNKEL (reference sequence). The ends lost 1 base at V and 1 base at J; junction bases unmatched: 4. This CDR3 is 16 amino acids long.

V gene TRBV7-2 combines with J gene TRBJ1-2, with 8 bases matching TRBD1. The V and J ends lost 3 bases and 4 bases, in that order; junction bases with no gene match: 7. Germline V CDR1 and CDR2: SGHTA, FQGNSA. The CDR3 consists of 15 residues. The CDR3 region has the DNA TGTGCCAGCAGCTTCCCCAGGGGGCTGTCCTATGGCTACACCTTC. Residues: CASSFPRGLSYGYTF.

The chain joins TRBV6-6 to TRBJ2-7; D may be TRBD2 (5 bases). The V and J ends lost 8 bases and 3 bases respectively, with 8 bases between them. The CDR3 sequence is 11 residues long. Germline V gene data show CDR1 as MNHNY and CDR2 as SVGAGI (reference sequence). In DNA form, the CDR3 reads TGTGCCAGCGGAGAGGGCTACGAGCAGTACTTC. The encoded protein is CASGEGYEQYF.